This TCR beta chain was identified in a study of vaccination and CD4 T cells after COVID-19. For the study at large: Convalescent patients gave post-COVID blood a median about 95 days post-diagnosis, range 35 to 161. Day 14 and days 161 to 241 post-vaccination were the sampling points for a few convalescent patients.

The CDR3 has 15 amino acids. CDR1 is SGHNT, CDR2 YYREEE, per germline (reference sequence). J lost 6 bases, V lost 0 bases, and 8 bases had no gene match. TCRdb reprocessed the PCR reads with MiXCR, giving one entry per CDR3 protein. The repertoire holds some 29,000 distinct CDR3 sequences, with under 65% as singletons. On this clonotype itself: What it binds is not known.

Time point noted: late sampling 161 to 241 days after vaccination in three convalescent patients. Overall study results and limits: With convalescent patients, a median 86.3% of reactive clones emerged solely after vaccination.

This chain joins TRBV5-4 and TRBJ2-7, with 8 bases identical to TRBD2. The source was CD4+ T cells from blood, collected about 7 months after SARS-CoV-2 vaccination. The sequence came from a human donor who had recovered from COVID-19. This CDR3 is CASSLGAAGVFEQYF. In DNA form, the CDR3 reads TGTGCCAGCAGCTTGGGGGCAGCGGGAGTCTTCGAGCAGTACTTC.